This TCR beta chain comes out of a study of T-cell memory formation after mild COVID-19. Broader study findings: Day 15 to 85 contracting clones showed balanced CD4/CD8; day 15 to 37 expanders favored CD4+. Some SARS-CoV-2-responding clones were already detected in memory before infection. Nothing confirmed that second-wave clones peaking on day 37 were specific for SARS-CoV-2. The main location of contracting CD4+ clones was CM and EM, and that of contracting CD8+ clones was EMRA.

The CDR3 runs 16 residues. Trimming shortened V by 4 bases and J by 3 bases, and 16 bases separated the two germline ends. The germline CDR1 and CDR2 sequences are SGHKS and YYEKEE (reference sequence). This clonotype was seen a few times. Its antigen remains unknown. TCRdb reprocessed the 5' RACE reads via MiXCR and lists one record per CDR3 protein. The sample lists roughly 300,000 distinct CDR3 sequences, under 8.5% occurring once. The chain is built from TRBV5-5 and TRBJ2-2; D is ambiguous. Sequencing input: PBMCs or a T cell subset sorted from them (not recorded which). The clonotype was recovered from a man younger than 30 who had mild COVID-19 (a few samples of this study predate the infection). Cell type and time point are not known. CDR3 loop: CASSRLPSRDTGELFF. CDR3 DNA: TGTGCCAGCAGCCGATTGCCGAGTAGGGACACCGGGGAGCTGTTTTTT.